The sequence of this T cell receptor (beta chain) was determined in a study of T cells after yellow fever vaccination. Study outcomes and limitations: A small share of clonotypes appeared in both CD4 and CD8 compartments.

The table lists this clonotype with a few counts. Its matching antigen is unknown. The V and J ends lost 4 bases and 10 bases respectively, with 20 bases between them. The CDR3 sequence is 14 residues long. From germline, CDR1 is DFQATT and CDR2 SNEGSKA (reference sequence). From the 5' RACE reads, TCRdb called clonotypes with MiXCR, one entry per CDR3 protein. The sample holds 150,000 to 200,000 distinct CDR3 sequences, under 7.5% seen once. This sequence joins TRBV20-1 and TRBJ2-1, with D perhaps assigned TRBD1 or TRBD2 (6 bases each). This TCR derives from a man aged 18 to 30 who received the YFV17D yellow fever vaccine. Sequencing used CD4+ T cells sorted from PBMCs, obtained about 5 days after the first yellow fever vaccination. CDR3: CSAIRGPRGGEQFF. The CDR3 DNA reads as TGCAGTGCTATCAGGGGTCCGCGGGGTGGGGAGCAGTTCTTC.